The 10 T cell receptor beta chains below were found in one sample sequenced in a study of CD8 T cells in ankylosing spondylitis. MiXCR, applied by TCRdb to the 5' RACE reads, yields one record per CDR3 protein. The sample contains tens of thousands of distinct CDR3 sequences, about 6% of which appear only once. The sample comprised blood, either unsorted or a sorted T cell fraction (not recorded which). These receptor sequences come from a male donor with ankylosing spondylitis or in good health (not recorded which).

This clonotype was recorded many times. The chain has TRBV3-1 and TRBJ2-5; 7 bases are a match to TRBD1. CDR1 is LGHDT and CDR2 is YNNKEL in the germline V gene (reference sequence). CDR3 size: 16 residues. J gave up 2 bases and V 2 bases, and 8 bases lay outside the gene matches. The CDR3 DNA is TGTGCCAGCAGCCAACGACGGACAGGCCAACAAGAGACCCAGTACTTC. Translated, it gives CASSQRRTGQQETQYF.

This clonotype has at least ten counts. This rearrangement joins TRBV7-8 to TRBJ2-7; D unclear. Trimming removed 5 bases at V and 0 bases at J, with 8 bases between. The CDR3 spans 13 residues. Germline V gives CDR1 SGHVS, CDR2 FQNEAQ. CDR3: CASSPGHSYEQYF. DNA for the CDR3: TGTGCCAGCAGCCCCGGGCACTCCTACGAGCAGTACTTC.

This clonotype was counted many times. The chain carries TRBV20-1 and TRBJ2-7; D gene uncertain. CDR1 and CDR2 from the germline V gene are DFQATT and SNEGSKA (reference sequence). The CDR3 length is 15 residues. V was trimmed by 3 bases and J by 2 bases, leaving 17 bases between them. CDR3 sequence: CSARDPKGITYEQYF. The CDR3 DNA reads TGCAGTGCTAGGGACCCTAAAGGGATAACCTACGAGCAGTACTTC.

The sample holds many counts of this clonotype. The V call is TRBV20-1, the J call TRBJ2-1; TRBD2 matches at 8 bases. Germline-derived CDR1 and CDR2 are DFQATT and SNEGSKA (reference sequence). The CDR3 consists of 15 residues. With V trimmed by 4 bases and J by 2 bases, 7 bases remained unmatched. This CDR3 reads CSANPTSDPYNEQFF. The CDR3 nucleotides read TGCAGTGCTAACCCGACTAGCGATCCCTACAATGAGCAGTTCTTC.

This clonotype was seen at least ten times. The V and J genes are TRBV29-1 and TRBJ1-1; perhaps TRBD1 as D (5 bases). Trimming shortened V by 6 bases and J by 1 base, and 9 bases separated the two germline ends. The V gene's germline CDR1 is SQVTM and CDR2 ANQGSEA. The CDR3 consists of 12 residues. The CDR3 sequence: CSVDGGNTEAFF. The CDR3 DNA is TGCAGCGTAGACGGGGGGAACACTGAAGCTTTCTTT. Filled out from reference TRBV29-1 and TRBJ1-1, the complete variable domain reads SAVISQKPSRDICQRGTSLTIQCQVDSQVTMMFWYRQQPGQSLTLIATANQGSEATYESGFVIDKFPISRPNLTFSTLTVSNMSPEDSSIYLCSVDGGNTEAFFGQGTRLTVV.

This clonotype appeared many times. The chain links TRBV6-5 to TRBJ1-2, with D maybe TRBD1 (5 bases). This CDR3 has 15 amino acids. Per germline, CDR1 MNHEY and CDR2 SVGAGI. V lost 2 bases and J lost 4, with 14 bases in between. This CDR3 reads CASSYEGRLLYGYTF. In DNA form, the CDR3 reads TGTGCCAGCAGTTACGAGGGACGGTTACTCTATGGCTACACCTTC.

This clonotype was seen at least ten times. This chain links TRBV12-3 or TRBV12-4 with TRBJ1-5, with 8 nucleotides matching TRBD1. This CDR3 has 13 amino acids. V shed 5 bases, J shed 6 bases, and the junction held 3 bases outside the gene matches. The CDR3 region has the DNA TGTGCCAGCAGTCCCGGACAGGGTCAGCCCCAGCATTTT. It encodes CASSPGQGQPQHF.

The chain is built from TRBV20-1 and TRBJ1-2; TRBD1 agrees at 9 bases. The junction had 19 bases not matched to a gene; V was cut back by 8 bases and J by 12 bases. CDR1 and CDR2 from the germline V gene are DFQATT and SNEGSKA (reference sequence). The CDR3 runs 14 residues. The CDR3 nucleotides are TGCAGTACTAAGGTGGACAGGGGATACGGAGGCCACACCTTC. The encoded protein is CSTKVDRGYGGHTF.

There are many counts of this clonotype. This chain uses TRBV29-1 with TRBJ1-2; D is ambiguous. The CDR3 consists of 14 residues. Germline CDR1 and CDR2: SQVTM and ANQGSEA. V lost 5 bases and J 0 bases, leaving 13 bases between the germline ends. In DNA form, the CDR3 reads TGCAGCGTTTTGGGCGGCGGTTCTAACTATGGCTACACCTTC. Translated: CSVLGGGSNYGYTF.

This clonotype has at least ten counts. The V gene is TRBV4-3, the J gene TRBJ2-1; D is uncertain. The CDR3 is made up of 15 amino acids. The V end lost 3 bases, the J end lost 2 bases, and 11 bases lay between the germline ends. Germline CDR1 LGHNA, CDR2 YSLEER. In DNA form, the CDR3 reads TGCGCCAGCAGCCACCCTGATCAGCCCTACAATGAGCAGTTCTTC. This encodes CASSHPDQPYNEQFF.